The 10 T cell receptor beta chains below all came from one sample that was sequenced in a study of T cells in Graves' hyperthyroidism and ophthalmopathy. TCR beta CDR3 regions were amplified from RNA transcripts. The HTBI primer set drove a first-round RT-PCR of the TCR CDR3. TCRdb reanalysed the multiplex PCR reads using MiXCR and keeps one entry per CDR3 protein. This table holds 380,000 or so distinct CDR3 sequences, approximately 15% found once. The sample comprised blood. The receptors here all came from a woman in her thirties with Graves' hyperthyroidism.

This clonotype was observed once. The genes are TRBV28 and TRBJ2-2; D gene ambiguous. There are 16 residues in the CDR3. The germline V gene encodes CDR1 MDHEN and CDR2 SYDVKM. V lost 2 bases, J lost 1 base, and 11 bases lay in between. Here the CDR3 reads CASSLGRIRNTGELFF. CDR3 in DNA: TGTGCCAGCAGTTTAGGGCGGATAAGGAACACCGGGGAGCTGTTTTTT.

The rearrangement joins TRBV20-1 to TRBJ2-7; TRBD1 agrees at 9 bases. Germline assignment: CDR1 DFQATT and CDR2 SNEGSKA (reference sequence). The trim removed 5 bases at V and 3 bases at J, leaving 2 bases unmatched. This CDR3 comprises 12 residues. CDR3 residues: CSAPDRGYEQYF. CDR3 nucleotides: TGCAGTGCTCCGGACAGGGGCTACGAGCAGTACTTC.

V gene TRBV20-1 combines with J gene TRBJ2-2; no clear D. Germline loops: CDR1 DFQATT, CDR2 SNEGSKA (reference sequence). V was shortened by 0 bases and J by 7 bases, with 3 bases between the two germline ends. The CDR3 totals 11 residues. In DNA form, the CDR3 reads TGCAGTGCTAGAGATATCGGGGAGCTGTTTTTT. It specifies CSARDIGELFF.

The chain uses TRBV5-5 and TRBJ2-5, with 10 bases aligning to TRBD2. The CDR3 is 17 amino acids. The ends lost 4 bases at V and 4 bases at J; junction bases unmatched: 13. Looked up from germline, CDR1 is SGHKS and CDR2 is YYEKEE (reference sequence). In nucleotides, the CDR3 is TGTGCCAGCAGCCCGCTATCTAGCGGGAGAGGAGGAGAGACCCAGTACTTC. Translation gives CASSPLSSGRGGETQYF.

This clonotype has more than one count but fewer than ten. The chain is built from TRBV7-9 and TRBJ1-5; D uncertain. Germline V lookup: CDR1 SEHNR, CDR2 FQNEAQ (reference sequence). The CDR3 totals 12 residues. The V end was cut by 4 bases, the J end by 7 bases, with 8 bases between. CDR3 protein: CASSSAMQPQHF. As DNA, the CDR3 is TGTGCCAGCAGCTCCGCCATGCAGCCCCAGCATTTT. Together with reference TRBV7-9 and TRBJ1-5, the CDR3 gives the full variable domain: DTGVSQNPRHKITKRGQNVTFRCDPISEHNRLYWYRQTLGQGPEFLTYFQNEAQLEKSRLLSDRFSAERPKGSFSTLEIQRTEQGDSAMYLCASSSAMQPQHFGDGTRLSIL.

This clonotype has a count of ten or more. The chain joins TRBV2 to TRBJ2-3; 12 bases line up with TRBD2. Germline V gene data show CDR1 as SNHLY and CDR2 as FYNNEI. Germline trimming cut 6 bases from V and 0 bases from J; bases unmatched to any gene: 4. There are 16 residues in the CDR3. DNA of the CDR3: TGTGCCAGCAGACCCGGGACTAGCGGGAGCACAGATACGCAGTATTTT. The encoded protein is CASRPGTSGSTDTQYF.

This clonotype was detected ten times or more. The chain combines TRBV11-2 with TRBJ1-2, with 10 bases fitting TRBD1. The CDR3 length is 14 residues. Germline-derived CDR1 and CDR2 are SGHAT and FQNNGV. Trimming removed 3 bases from V and 8 bases from J; junction bases left unmatched: 6. The CDR3 loop reads CASSLRQGAWGYTF. DNA for the CDR3: TGTGCCAGCAGCTTGAGACAGGGGGCGTGGGGCTACACCTTC.

This clonotype was detected only a few times. V is TRBV27 and J is TRBJ1-1; 9 bases fit TRBD1. CDR3 length equals 16 residues. The junction had 10 bases not matched to a gene; V was cut back by 4 bases and J by 4 bases. Germline V lookup: CDR1 MNHEY, CDR2 SMNVEV (reference sequence). The CDR3 DNA reads as TGTGCCAGCAGTTCAGGGTGGACAGGGGTCGTCACTGAAGCTTTCTTT. Translating it yields CASSSGWTGVVTEAFF.

This clonotype was counted many times. V gene TRBV24-1 combines with J gene TRBJ2-5; TRBD2 is a possible D gene (6 bases). The CDR3 is 12 amino acids. V lost 9 bases, J lost 4 bases, and 11 bases lay in between. Germline CDR1 KGHDR, CDR2 SFDVKD. CDR3 amino acids: CATASEGETQYF. The DNA of the CDR3 is TGTGCCACCGCCTCGGAGGGAGAGACCCAGTACTTC.

Ten or more counts support this clonotype. The chain combines TRBV10-3 with TRBJ1-1, with TRBD1 as a possible D gene (5 bases). The CDR3 is 14 amino acids. Germline-derived CDR1 and CDR2 are ENHRY and SYGVKD. The V end was cut by 3 bases, the J end by 7 bases, with 15 bases between. The CDR3 sequence is CAISDLLGDREAFF. The CDR3 DNA reads as TGTGCCATCAGTGATCTTTTGGGGGACCGTGAAGCTTTCTTT.